Listed below are T cell receptor beta chains from one sample, sequenced in a study of CD8+ T cells in alopecia areata. Measured with immunoSEQ multiplex PCR; TCRdb has only the in-frame clones, and not every one. The sample has about 210,000 clones, about three fifths seen once. The input for sequencing was CD4+ T cells sorted from blood, taken at week 4, from a patient treated with tofacitinib. The source of these receptors is a human donor with alopecia areata. CDR3s include the opening cysteine and the closing phenylalanine or tryptophan. A D gene is named only where the DNA matches it firmly. The size of a clone is reported for some rows only, either as once, few or many, or as a class for expanded clones.

TRBV27	-	TRBJ2-7	-	CASAPGTTYEQYF	TGTGCCAGCGCCCCCGGGACAACTTACGAGCAGTACTTC
TRBV11-2	-	TRBJ1-1	TRBD1	CASSLEGQMGTEAFF	TGTGCCAGCAGCTTAGAGGGACAGATGGGCACTGAAGCTTTCTTT
TRBV19	few	TRBJ2-7	TRBD2	CASSTWTSSDEQYF	TGTGCCAGTAGTACATGGACTAGTAGTGACGAGCAGTACTTC
TRBV9	-	TRBJ1-1	-	CASSVVSTDRNF	TGTGCCAGCAGCGTAGTTTCCACTGACAGGAACTTT
TRBV30	-	TRBJ1-5	-	CAWSLRGNQPQHF	TGTGCCTGGAGTCTCCGGGGGAATCAGCCCCAGCATTTT
TRBV30	-	TRBJ2-7	-	CAWSRGPPDEQYF	TGTGCCTGGAGCCGGGGGCCTCCTGACGAGCAGTACTTC
TRBV30	-	TRBJ1-6	TRBD1	CAWRGQGVTNSPLHF	TGTGCCTGGAGAGGACAGGGGGTGACCAATTCACCCCTCCACTTT
TRBV7-8	-	TRBJ2-2	-	CASSLVGTPNTGELFF	TGTGCCAGCAGCTTAGTCGGGACTCCGAACACCGGGGAGCTGTTTTTT
TRBV7-2	-	TRBJ2-7	TRBD1	CASSLGQGGTYEQYF	TGTGCCAGCAGCTTAGGACAGGGGGGAACCTACGAGCAGTACTTC
TRBV2	-	TRBJ2-2	-	CASSLSPAGELFF	TGTGCCAGCAGTCTAAGTCCCGCCGGGGAGCTGTTTTTT
TRBV7-8	-	TRBJ1-4	-	CASGSDNEKLFF	TGTGCGTCCGGGTCCGATAATGAAAAACTGTTTTTT
TRBV5-6	few	TRBJ1-1	-	CASSLRRMNTEAFF	TGTGCCAGCAGCTTGAGGCGGATGAACACTGAAGCTTTCTTT
TRBV5-1	-	TRBJ2-4	-	CASSLDGGGLDIQYF	TGCGCCAGCAGCTTGGATGGTGGGGGCTTGGACATTCAGTACTTC
TRBV5-1	-	TRBJ1-1	-	CASSLGYMFTEAFF	TGCGCCAGCAGCTTGGGGTATATGTTCACTGAAGCTTTCTTT
TRBV7-9	few	TRBJ1-1	-	CASSLLGSDTEAFF	TGTGCCAGCAGCTTATTGGGGTCTGACACTGAAGCTTTCTTT
TRBV29-1	-	TRBJ1-1	TRBD1	CSVRTGREAFF	TGCAGCGTCCGGACAGGAAGAGAAGCTTTCTTT
TRBV5-1	-	TRBJ2-7	-	CASAPGGQGEQYF	TGCGCCAGCGCACCCGGGGGGCAGGGCGAGCAGTACTTC
TRBV6-6	-	TRBJ1-1	TRBD1	CASSTSGGQALEAFF	TGTGCCAGCAGTACCTCCGGTGGACAGGCACTTGAAGCTTTCTTT
TRBV2	few	TRBJ1-5	-	CASSERGSQPQHF	TGTGCCAGCAGTGAAAGGGGGTCCCAGCCCCAGCATTTT
TRBV5-4	-	TRBJ2-3	-	CASSFIGGATDTQYF	TGTGCCAGCAGCTTCATTGGGGGGGCAACAGATACGCAGTATTTT
TRBV18	-	TRBJ2-5	TRBD2	CASSPLLAGPETQYF	TGTGCCAGCTCACCTCTACTAGCGGGGCCTGAGACCCAGTACTTC
TRBV5-1	few	TRBJ2-1	-	CASSLALVGNEQFF	TGCGCCAGCAGCTTGGCCCTAGTTGGCAATGAGCAGTTCTTC
TRBV6-6	-	TRBJ2-4	-	CASSWPSVGIQYF	TGTGCCAGCTCTTGGCCCAGTGTAGGCATTCAGTACTTC
TRBV30	-	TRBJ1-2	-	CAWSVQVGYGYTF	TGTGCCTGGAGTGTACAAGTGGGCTATGGCTACACCTTC